The clone carrying this T cell receptor beta chain was observed a handful of times. The sample belongs to a study of T-cell reconstitution after alpha-beta-depleted transplantation in children. Preparing the TCRbeta library involved the use of unique molecular identifiers. TCRdb independently ran MiXCR on the PCR reads; one entry per CDR3 protein. The sample consists of approximately 510,000 distinct CDR3 sequences, approximately 20% of them appearing once. CDR3 length: 14 residues. Trimming shortened V by 3 bases and J by 3 bases, and 12 bases separated the two germline ends. Germline lookup yields CDR1 SGHDN and CDR2 FVKESK.

V gene TRBV14 combines with J gene TRBJ2-7; TRBD2 might be the D (6 bases). The source was PBMCs from the stem cell graft donor, collected from the stem cell graft. This clonotype was sampled from a human donor who donated a stem cell graft to a child with acute lymphoblastic leukemia. This CDR3 reads CASSHRESFYEQYF. CDR3 coding DNA: TGTGCCAGCAGCCACCGGGAGTCCTTCTACGAGCAGTACTTC.